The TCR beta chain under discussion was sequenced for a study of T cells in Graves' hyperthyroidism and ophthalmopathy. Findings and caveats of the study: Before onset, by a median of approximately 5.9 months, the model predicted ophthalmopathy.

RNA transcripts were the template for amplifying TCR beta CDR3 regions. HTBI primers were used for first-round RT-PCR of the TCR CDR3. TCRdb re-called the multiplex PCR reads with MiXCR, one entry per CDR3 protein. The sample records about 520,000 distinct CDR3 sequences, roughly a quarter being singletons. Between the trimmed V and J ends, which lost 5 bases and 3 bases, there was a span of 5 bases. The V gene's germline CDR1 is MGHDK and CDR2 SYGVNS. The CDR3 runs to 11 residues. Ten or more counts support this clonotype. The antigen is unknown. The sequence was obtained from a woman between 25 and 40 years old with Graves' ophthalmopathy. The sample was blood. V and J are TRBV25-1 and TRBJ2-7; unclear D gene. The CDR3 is CASSWYYEQYF. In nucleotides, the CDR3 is TGTGCCAGCAGTTGGTACTACGAGCAGTACTTC.